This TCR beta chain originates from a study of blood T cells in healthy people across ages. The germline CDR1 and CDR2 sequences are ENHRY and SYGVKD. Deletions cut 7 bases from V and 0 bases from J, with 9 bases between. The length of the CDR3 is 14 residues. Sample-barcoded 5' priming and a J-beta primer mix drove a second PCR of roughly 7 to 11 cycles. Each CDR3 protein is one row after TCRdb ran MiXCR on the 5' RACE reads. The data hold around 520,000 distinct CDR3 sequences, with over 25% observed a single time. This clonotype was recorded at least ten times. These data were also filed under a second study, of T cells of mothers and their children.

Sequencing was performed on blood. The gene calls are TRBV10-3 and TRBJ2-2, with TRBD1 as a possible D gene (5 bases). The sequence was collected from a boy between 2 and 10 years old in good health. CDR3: CAINQGSNTGELFF. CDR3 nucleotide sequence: TGTGCCATCAACCAGGGTTCGAACACCGGGGAGCTGTTTTTT.